The present T cell receptor (beta chain) was sequenced within a study of CD8 T cells in Susac syndrome. Reverse transcription of 0.5 to 1 ug RNA was performed with random hexamers. A multiplex approach, immunoSEQ multiplex PCR, amplified TCR beta CDR3 across 54 Vbeta and 13 Jbeta. Each CDR3 protein is one row after TCRdb ran MiXCR on the immunoSEQ multiplex PCR reads. The sample comprises about 300,000 distinct CDR3 sequences, approximately 90% of which are singletons, and roughly 0.17% rests with the top ten. The V gene's germline CDR1 is MDHEN and CDR2 SYDVKM. This CDR3 spans 12 amino acids. V lost 3 bases to trimming and J lost 3 bases, with 3 bases between them.

The clonotype originates from a human donor with multiple sclerosis. The specimen sequenced was CD8+ T cells from PBMCs. The chain joins TRBV28 to TRBJ2-1; unclear D gene. CDR3 residues: CASSFVYNEQFF. The DNA for the CDR3 is TGTGCCAGCAGTTTTGTCTACAATGAGCAGTTCTTC.